A single sample is the source of the 27 T cell receptor beta chains below, sequenced in a study of shared T cell receptors in the human thymus. Sequencing was performed with immunoSEQ multiplex PCR; in TCRdb, only in-frame clones are kept and a portion is missing. The sample lists some 640,000 clones; 80% to 90% were seen once. These data also formed part of another study, on human thymus T cells.

Sequences were obtained from thymocytes. The receptor set was obtained from a boy less than two years old with a congenital heart defect.

The chain recombines TRBV15 with TRBJ2-1; no clear D gene. Germline CDR1 reads LNHNV; CDR2 reads YYDKDF (reference sequence). V was shortened by 1 base and J by 9 bases, with 19 bases between the two germline ends. The CDR3 spans 16 residues. CDR3 sequence: CATSRVGSRVFGEQFF. In DNA form, the CDR3 reads TGTGCCACCAGCAGAGTAGGCAGCCGGGTTTTTGGTGAGCAGTTCTTC.

The J gene is TRBJ1-1, the V gene TRBV2; D is unclear. V gave up 3 bases and J gave up 5 bases, with 13 bases separating them. CDR3 size: 14 residues. Germline V lookup: CDR1 SNHLY, CDR2 FYNNEI. In DNA, the CDR3 is TGTGCCAGCAGTGAGGTCGGACGCGGGACTGAAGCTTTCTTT. Amino acid sequence: CASSEVGRGTEAFF.

The chain's CDR3 is CAWSVPGDGGYTF. As DNA, the CDR3 is TGTGCCTGGAGTGTACCGGGTGACGGTGGCTACACCTTC. The chain links TRBV30 to TRBJ1-2; D not certain. Trimming took 0 bases from V and 7 from J, leaving 12 bases between them. CDR1 and CDR2 from the germline V gene are GTSNPN and SVGIG (reference sequence). The CDR3 runs 13 residues.

The chain has TRBV6-5 and TRBJ2-1; TRBD1 is a possible D gene (5 bases). This CDR3 region has 14 residues. Germline loops: CDR1 MNHEY, CDR2 SVGAGI. The V end was cut by 4 bases, the J end by 5 bases, with 12 bases between. The CDR3 nucleotides read TGTGCCAGCAGTTCCCAGGGTAGCCACAATGAGCAGTTCTTC. Translating gives CASSSQGSHNEQFF.

This chain uses TRBV7-3 with TRBJ2-1, with a weak D call TRBD2 (7 bases). This CDR3 has 16 amino acids. Trimming removed 5 bases at V and 0 bases at J, with 14 bases between. The germline V gene has CDR1 SGHTA and CDR2 FQGTGA. CDR3 bases: TGTGCCAGCAGCCTTAAGGGGGGGCTCTCCTACAATGAGCAGTTCTTC. Translated: CASSLKGGLSYNEQFF.

The V and J genes are TRBV29-1 and TRBJ2-3; 7 bases map to TRBD1. The CDR3 spans 14 residues. V trimming: 4 bases; J trimming: 6 bases; junction bases outside the gene matches: 10. The germline gives CDR1 SQVTM, CDR2 ANQGSEA. The CDR3, as DNA: TGCAGCGTTGCTGAAGGGGGCGCAGCCGATACGCAGTATTTT. Translating gives CSVAEGGAADTQYF.

As to this clone: The same CDR3 is also encoded by other DNA sequences in this sample. The chain has TRBV14 and TRBJ2-5; D uncertain. Germline V gene lookup returns CDR1 SGHDN and CDR2 FVKESK. CDR3 size: 14 residues. Trimming pared 1 base from V and 2 bases from J, leaving 8 bases between. DNA for the CDR3: TGTGCCAGCAGCCAAGGGGCAGTACAAGAGACCCAGTACTTC. Translation: CASSQGAVQETQYF.

This chain uses TRBV5-1 with TRBJ2-3, with 11 positions matching TRBD1. The CDR3 has 14 residues. Germline lookup yields CDR1 SGHRS and CDR2 YFSETQ. The ends lost 4 bases at V and 5 bases at J; junction bases unmatched: 3. CDR3 region: CASSEDRGLDTQYF. Here the CDR3 DNA reads TGCGCCAGCAGCGAGGACAGGGGGCTAGATACGCAGTATTTT.

This clone occurred a few times. The chain employs TRBV5-6 and TRBJ1-3; D call uncertain. CDR1 SGHDT and CDR2 YYEEEE come from the germline V gene. V was clipped by 5 bases and J by 0 bases, with 15 bases between them. The CDR3 has 16 residues. DNA of the CDR3: TGTGCCAGCAGGGAGGCCGGGAGCAGCTCTGGAAACACCATATATTTT. It yields the protein CASREAGSSSGNTIYF. Complete variable domain (other parts from reference TRBV5-6 and TRBJ1-3): DAGVTQSPTHLIKTRGQQVTLRCSPKSGHDTVSWYQQALGQGPQFIFQYYEEEERQRGNFPDRFSGHQFPNYSSELNVNALLLGDSALYLCASREAGSSSGNTIYFGEGSWLTVV.

This clone has just one count. The V gene is TRBV4-2, the J gene TRBJ2-4; D may be TRBD1 (5 bases). In germline, CDR1 is LGHNA, CDR2 YNFKEQ. V lost 0 bases and J 0 bases, leaving 18 bases between the germline ends. CDR3 length equals 19 residues. The CDR3 DNA reads TGTGCCAGCAGCCAAGATATCAAGACAGAATCACTAGCCAAAAACATTCAGTACTTC. Residues: CASSQDIKTESLAKNIQYF.

This chain uses TRBV15 with TRBJ2-2; TRBD1 matches at 7 bases. From germline, CDR1 is LNHNV and CDR2 YYDKDF (reference sequence). V was clipped by 5 bases and J by 5 bases; unmatched bases: 8. This CDR3 has 15 amino acids. CDR3 coding DNA: TGTGCCACCAGCGCCCGACAGGGAAGAACCGGGGAGCTGTTTTTT. Protein product: CATSARQGRTGELFF.

This clone was counted once. The rearrangement joins TRBV7-2 to TRBJ1-3; D may be TRBD1 (5 bases). The V gene's germline CDR1 is SGHTA and CDR2 FQGNSA. The CDR3 spans 16 residues. Trimming left V 3 bases short and J 0 bases short, with 12 bases between. The CDR3 nucleotides read TGTGCCAGCAGCTTTAGGCGACAGTACTCTGGAAACACCATATATTTT. Residues: CASSFRRQYSGNTIYF.

The rearrangement links TRBV6-5 to TRBJ1-4; D possibly corresponds to TRBD1 (5 bases). This CDR3 spans 14 amino acids. The germline gives CDR1 MNHEY, CDR2 SVGAGI. Trimming left V 0 bases short and J 5 bases short, with 7 bases between. As DNA, the CDR3 is TGTGCCAGCAGTTACTCGCCAGGGAATGAAAAACTGTTTTTT. It specifies CASSYSPGNEKLFF.

This chain connects TRBV12-2 to TRBJ2-7; whether TRBD2, the table's D call, matches the DNA was not checked. TRBV12-2 is an annotated pseudogene. The CDR3 is 15 amino acids. The CDR3 DNA is TGTGCAAGTCGCTTCCCCCGGAGATCGAGATACGAGCAGTACTTC. This codes for CASRFPRRSRYEQYF.

The rearrangement links TRBV5-6 to TRBJ2-4; 8 bases are shared with TRBD1. In germline, CDR1 is SGHDT, CDR2 YYEEEE. V was pared by 0 bases and J by 3 bases, with 2 bases of the junction left unmatched. This CDR3 has 15 amino acids. The DNA for the CDR3 is TGTGCCAGCAGCTTGGCAGGGGGCTGCAAAAACATTCAGTACTTC. Translating it yields CASSLAGGCKNIQYF.

The chain carries TRBV5-1 and TRBJ1-1; unclear D gene. Trimming pared 0 bases from V and 2 bases from J, leaving 8 bases between. The CDR3 has 14 residues. The germline CDR1 and CDR2 sequences are SGHRS and YFSETQ. CDR3 amino acids: CASSLVPVNTEAFF. The CDR3 region has the DNA TGCGCCAGCAGCTTGGTTCCGGTTAACACTGAAGCTTTCTTT.

V gene TRBV10-2 combines with J gene TRBJ2-5; 7 bases fit TRBD2. The CDR3 has 16 amino acids. V lost 6 bases and J lost 5; bases outside the gene matches: 15. CDR1 WSHSY and CDR2 SAAADI come from the germline V gene. The DNA of the CDR3 is TGCGCCAGCAGAGATCTGCTAGCGGCTGGAGGGGAGACCCAGTACTTC. This translates into CASRDLLAAGGETQYF.

Notes on this clone: An end of the junction differs from the germline gene, which may be a read error. The chain carries TRBV5-1 and TRBJ2-7; 11 bases are shared with TRBD1. The CDR3 has 16 amino acids. The germline V gene encodes CDR1 SGHRS and CDR2 YFSETQ. The CDR3 nucleotides are TGCGCCAGCAGCTGGGACCGGGACAGGGGGTCCTACGAACAGTACTTC. Protein: CASSWDRDRGSYEQYF.

J is TRBJ1-2 and V is TRBV7-2, with a possible D match to TRBD1 (6 bases). Germline V CDR1 and CDR2: SGHTA, FQGNSA. Between the trimmed V and J ends, which lost 1 base and 8 bases, there was a span of 17 bases. There are 15 residues in the CDR3. The chain's CDR3 is CASSLGEQGQGGYTF. CDR3 nucleotide sequence: TGTGCCAGCAGCTTAGGAGAACAGGGACAAGGAGGCTACACCTTC.

The chain employs TRBV6-6 and TRBJ2-1; perhaps TRBD2 as D (6 bases). V was shortened by 9 bases and J by 0 bases, with 12 bases between the two germline ends. The germline gives CDR1 MNHNY, CDR2 SVGAGI (reference sequence). The CDR3 loop spans 14 amino acids. As DNA, the CDR3 is TGTGCCAGTGGGGGGTTAGACTCCTACAATGAGCAGTTCTTC. Translated: CASGGLDSYNEQFF.

This chain connects TRBV7-9 to TRBJ1-2; no clear D gene. The ends were cut back, 5 bases at V and 8 bases at J, with 15 bases in the middle. The CDR3 runs to 13 residues. Germline V gene sequence: CDR1 SEHNR, CDR2 FQNEAQ (reference sequence). The CDR3 nucleotides are TGTGCCAGCAGCGACGGGAACCTGTGGGGCTACACCTTC. Amino acids: CASSDGNLWGYTF.

The chain carries TRBV6-4 and TRBJ1-1, with TRBD1 identical over 7 bases. Trimming removed 6 bases from V and 7 bases from J; junction bases left unmatched: 14. CDR1 MRHNA and CDR2 SNTAGT come from the germline V gene. The length of the CDR3 is 15 residues. CDR3 nucleotides: TGTGCCAGCAGGAGTGAGCCCGGGACAGCCCATGAAGCTTTCTTT. This codes for CASRSEPGTAHEAFF.

V is TRBV11-2 and J is TRBJ1-1; TRBD1 might be the D (5 bases). Germline values: CDR1 SGHAT, CDR2 FQNNGV. V lost 1 base and J lost 1, with 16 bases in between. The CDR3 is 17 amino acids. The CDR3 coding sequence is TGTGCCAGCAGCTTAGGGCGGGAGCCGGGGCGGAACACTGAAGCTTTCTTT. Its translation is CASSLGREPGRNTEAFF.

The chain has TRBV7-2 and TRBJ2-1; 7 bases are a match to TRBD2. The length of the CDR3 is 16 residues. Germline V gene lookup returns CDR1 SGHTA and CDR2 FQGNSA. After removal of 5 bases from V and 1 base from J, the junction contained 8 bases not matched to a gene. CDR3 protein: CASSPPREHSYNEQFF. In nucleotides, the CDR3 is TGTGCCAGCAGCCCTCCGCGGGAGCATTCCTACAATGAGCAGTTCTTC.

This clone occurred once. The gene calls are TRBV19 and TRBJ1-2; 7 bases match TRBD1. CDR3 size: 14 residues. CDR1 is LNHDA, CDR2 SQIVND, per germline (reference sequence). The junction had 8 bases not matched to a gene; V was cut back by 5 bases and J by 5 bases. CDR3 DNA sequence: TGTGCCAGTAGTCGGGACAGAGTTTTGTATGGCTACACCTTC. It codes for CASSRDRVLYGYTF.

The rearrangement uses TRBV25-1 and TRBJ2-1; D unclear. Trimming took 3 bases from V and 0 from J, leaving 18 bases between them. There are 18 residues in the CDR3. CDR1 MGHDK and CDR2 SYGVNS come from the germline V gene. As DNA, the CDR3 is TGTGCCAGCAGTGAGTCCCTGTCGCGGATTAGCTCCTACAATGAGCAGTTCTTC. The encoded protein is CASSESLSRISSYNEQFF.

This chain joins TRBV5-1 and TRBJ2-5, with TRBD2 matching over 13 bases. CDR1 SGHRS and CDR2 YFSETQ come from the germline V gene. V lost 4 bases, J lost 4 bases, and 10 bases stayed unmatched. The CDR3 contains 17 residues. The DNA for the CDR3 is TGCGCCAGCAGCCCAACGACGAGGACTAGCGGGAGAGAGACCCAGTACTTC. Amino acids: CASSPTTRTSGRETQYF.